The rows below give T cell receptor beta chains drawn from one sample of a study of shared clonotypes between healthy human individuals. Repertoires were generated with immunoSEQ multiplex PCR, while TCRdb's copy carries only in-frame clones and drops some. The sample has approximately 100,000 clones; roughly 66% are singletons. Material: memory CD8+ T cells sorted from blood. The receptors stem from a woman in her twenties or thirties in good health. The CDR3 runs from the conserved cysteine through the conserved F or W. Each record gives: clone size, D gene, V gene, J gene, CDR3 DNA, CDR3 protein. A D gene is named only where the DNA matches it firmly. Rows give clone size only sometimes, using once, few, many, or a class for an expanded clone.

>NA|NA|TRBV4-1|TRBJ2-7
TGCGCCAGCAGCCAAGTCAGGGCCGAGCAGTACTTC
CASSQVRAEQYF
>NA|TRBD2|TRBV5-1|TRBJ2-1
TGCGCCAGCAGCGTCGGGACTAGCGGGTACAATGAGCAGTTCTTC
CASSVGTSGYNEQFF
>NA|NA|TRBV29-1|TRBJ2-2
TGCAGCGTTGAGGAACAGTACACCGGGGAGCTGTTTTTT
CSVEEQYTGELFF
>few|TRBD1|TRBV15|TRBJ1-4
TGTGCCACCAGCAAAGACAGGGGGAGTGAAAAACTGTTTTTT
CATSKDRGSEKLFF
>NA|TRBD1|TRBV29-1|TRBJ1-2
TGCAGCGTAGGACAGGGACTATCTGGCTATGGCTACACCTTC
CSVGQGLSGYGYTF
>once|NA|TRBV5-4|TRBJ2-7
TGTGCCAGCAGCTTGGAAAGATTCCACGAGCAGTACTTC
CASSLERFHEQYF
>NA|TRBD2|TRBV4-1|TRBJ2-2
TGCGCCAGCAGCCAAGGTTCGCTAGCGGGATATACCGGGGAGCTGTTTTTT
CASSQGSLAGYTGELFF
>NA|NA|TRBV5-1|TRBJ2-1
TGCGCCAGCAGCCTCCCTAATCCCAATGAGCAGTTCTTC
CASSLPNPNEQFF
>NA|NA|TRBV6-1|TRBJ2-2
TGTGCCAGCAGTGTGGGTTCGGGCACCGGGGAGCTGTTTTTT
CASSVGSGTGELFF
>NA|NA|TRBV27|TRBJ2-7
TGTGCCAGCAGTTTTGGGGGACTCTCCTACGAGCAGTACTTC
CASSFGGLSYEQYF
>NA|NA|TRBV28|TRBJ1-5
TGTGCCAGCAGTTTAGGTGACAGGCGACTGGGTCAGCCCCAGCATTTT
CASSLGDRRLGQPQHF
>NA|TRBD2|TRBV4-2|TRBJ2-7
TGTGCCAGCAGCCAAGATATATTGGCGGGAGGGATACACGAGCAGTACTTC
CASSQDILAGGIHEQYF
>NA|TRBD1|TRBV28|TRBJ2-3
TGTGCCAGCAGCTCTTACAGGGGGCGGACGGGCACAGATACGCAGTATTTT
CASSSYRGRTGTDTQYF
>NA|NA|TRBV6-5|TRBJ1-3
TGTGCCAGCAGCACCGGGACACACTCTGGAAACACCATATATTTT
CASSTGTHSGNTIYF
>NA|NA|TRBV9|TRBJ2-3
TGTGCCAGCAGCGTAGCTGGGGCAGGGACCTCTAGCACAGATACGCAGTATTTT
CASSVAGAGTSSTDTQYF
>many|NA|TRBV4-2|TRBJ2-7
TGTGCCAGCAGCCAAGCCGGACCCGAGGGAACAGCTTCCTACGAGCAGTACTTC
CASSQAGPEGTASYEQYF
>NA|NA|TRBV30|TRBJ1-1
TGTGCCTGGAGTCCGGGTATCACTGAAGCTTTCTTT
CAWSPGITEAFF